This entry concerns a single TCR beta chain. CDR1 and CDR2 (germline): SQVTM, ANQGSEA. The CDR3 consists of 14 residues. Trimming cost V 8 bases and J 5 bases, with 19 bases left between them. Described treatment: oral pan-JAK inhibitor, 5-10 mg twice daily. As part of sample collection, lesional scalp punch biopsies and peripheral blood were taken from alopecia areata patients. This specimen comes from a study of CD8+ T cells in alopecia areata. Study-wide background: Severity among treated patients was scored by the percentage of scalp area affected.

The authors extracted RNA and reverse transcribed it into cDNA as the sequencing template. Clones were sequenced by immunoSEQ multiplex PCR, and TCRdb holds only the in-frame ones, with some missing. The table includes some 150,000 clones, about 85% detected once. Sequenced here: CD8+ T cells sorted from blood, sampled at week 4, from a patient treated with tofacitinib. V is TRBV29-1 and J is TRBJ2-1, with D possibly being TRBD2 (6 bases). The clonotype was recovered from a human donor with alopecia areata. The CDR3 protein is CSNRGGEVDNEQFF. For the CDR3, the DNA is TGCAGCAATAGGGGCGGGGAGGTGGACAATGAGCAGTTCTTC.